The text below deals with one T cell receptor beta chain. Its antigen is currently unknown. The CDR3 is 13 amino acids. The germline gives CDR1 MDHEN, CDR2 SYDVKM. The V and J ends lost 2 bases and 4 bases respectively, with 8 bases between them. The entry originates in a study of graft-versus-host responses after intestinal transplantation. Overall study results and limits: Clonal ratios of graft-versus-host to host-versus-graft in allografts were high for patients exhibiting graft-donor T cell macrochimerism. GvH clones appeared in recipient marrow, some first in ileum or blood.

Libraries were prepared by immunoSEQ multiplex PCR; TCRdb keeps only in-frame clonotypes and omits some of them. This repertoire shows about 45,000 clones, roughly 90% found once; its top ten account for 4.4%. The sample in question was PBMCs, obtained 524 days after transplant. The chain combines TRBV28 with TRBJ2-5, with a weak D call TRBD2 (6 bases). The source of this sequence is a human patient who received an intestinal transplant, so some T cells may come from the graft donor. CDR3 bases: TGTGCCAGCAGTTTAGGGACTGGAGAGACCCAGTACTTC. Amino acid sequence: CASSLGTGETQYF.